This section outlines one T cell receptor (beta chain) sequence together with its context. The CDR3 runs 15 residues. V was shortened by 2 bases and J by 0 bases, with 8 bases between the two germline ends. Germline CDR1 SGHRS, CDR2 YFSETQ. The record originates from a study of technical replicates of blood from a few donors. Only in-frame clones appear in the TCRdb table, and some are missing; sequencing was by immunoSEQ multiplex PCR. This sample has 65,000 to 80,000 clones; roughly 98% occur once, and the top ten carry around 0.2%. The sample taken for sequencing was T cells isolated from PBMCs. The chain combines TRBV5-1 with TRBJ2-2; D might be TRBD2 (6 bases). This clonotype was obtained from a human donor in good health. CDR3 residues: CASSFSGANTGELFF. CDR3 DNA sequence: TGCGCCAGCAGCTTTAGCGGCGCGAACACCGGGGAGCTGTTTTTT.